The clone carrying this T cell receptor (beta chain) was counted once. No antigen is known for it. Germline lookup yields CDR1 MRHNA and CDR2 SNTAGT. V was clipped by 0 bases and J by 8 bases, with 13 bases between them. This CDR3 is 14 amino acids long. Using immunoSEQ multiplex PCR, the repertoire was profiled, and TCRdb retains in-frame clones only, with some absent. Of approximately 200,000 clones listed, around 88% were seen once; the top ten hold 7.5% to 9.5%. This sample is drawn from a study of T cell responses to AZD1222 COVID-19 vaccine. Study observations and caveats: Donors, mostly white British, included more females; clonal diversity was possibly underestimated. Spike was spanned by vaccine-associated CD4 TCRs, with dominance at 160-218 and 743-854. Close to half of all spike-specific TCRs reportedly target regions of the variants that are unmutated. Just six AZD1222 recipients were seropositive at baseline.

This specimen consisted of peripheral blood, obtained on day 0 of AZD1222 vaccination. The chain joins TRBV6-4 to TRBJ1-2, with D tentatively TRBD1 (6 bases). The receptor's source is an adult in good health. The CDR3 spells CASSDSGGAQGYTF. The CDR3 nucleotides are TGTGCCAGCAGTGACTCTGGGGGGGCACAGGGCTACACCTTC.